The next 14 T cell receptor beta chains were all read from a single sample in a study of long-term antiretroviral therapy in people with HIV. The libraries were made with immunoSEQ v3.0 at survey level. Using immunoSEQ multiplex PCR, the repertoire was profiled, and TCRdb retains in-frame clones only, with some absent. This table holds 20,000 or so clones, about 86% found once. Sequencing was performed on unsorted PBMCs, taken 0.1 years before starting antiretroviral therapy. The receptors originated from a man aged 40-55 years with HIV.

In this sample, this clone turned up once. The gene calls are TRBV27 and TRBJ2-3; D might be TRBD2 (6 bases). V was trimmed by 4 bases and J by 11 bases, leaving 13 bases between them. CDR3 length equals 12 residues. Germline loops: CDR1 MNHEY, CDR2 SMNVEV (reference sequence). The CDR3 protein is CASSYGGLKQYF. DNA of the CDR3: TGTGCCAGCAGTTACGGGGGACTCAAGCAGTATTTT.

The chain uses TRBV30 and TRBJ2-7; D might be TRBD1 or TRBD2, each matching 6 bases. Germline V gene sequence: CDR1 GTSNPN, CDR2 SVGIG (reference sequence). This CDR3 region has 14 residues. The ends were cut back, 0 bases at V and 1 base at J, with 10 bases in the middle. The CDR3 region is CAWSVQGGSYEQYF. DNA of the CDR3: TGTGCCTGGAGTGTACAGGGAGGATCCTACGAGCAGTACTTC. Full variable domain (remainder filled in from reference TRBV30 and TRBJ2-7): SQTIHQWPATLVQPVGSPLSLECTVEGTSNPNLYWYRQAAGRGLQLLFYSVGIGQISSEVPQNLSASRPQDRQFILSSKKLLLSDSGFYLCAWSVQGGSYEQYFGPGTRLTVT.

In its sample, this clone was seen once. V gene TRBV4-2 combines with J gene TRBJ1-1; 8 bases line up with TRBD1. Germline trimming cut 3 bases from V and 5 bases from J; bases unmatched to any gene: 11. The CDR3 contains 16 residues. From germline, CDR1 is LGHNA and CDR2 YNFKEQ. The CDR3 DNA follows: TGTGCCAGCAGCCAGGGGACAGGACGGGTAAGAACTGAAGCTTTCTTT. Protein product: CASSQGTGRVRTEAFF.

This clone was recorded only once. The rearrangement links TRBV7-2 to TRBJ2-7, with D possibly being TRBD1 (6 bases). Trimming removed 4 bases at V and 0 bases at J, with 22 bases between. This CDR3 is built from 18 residues. Germline CDR1 reads SGHTA; CDR2 reads FQGNSA. The CDR3 sequence: CASSSSTPQGANSYEQYF. The CDR3 DNA reads as TGTGCCAGCAGCTCGTCAACCCCACAGGGCGCAAACTCCTACGAGCAGTACTTC.

This chain uses TRBV6-6 with TRBJ2-5; D is perhaps TRBD2 (6 bases). Looked up from germline, CDR1 is MNHNY and CDR2 is SVGAGI (reference sequence). V lost 5 bases to trimming and J lost 5 bases, with 12 bases between them. This CDR3 has 13 amino acids. The CDR3, as DNA: TGTGCCAGCAGTAAACAGGCGGGGGAGACCCAGTACTTC. It specifies CASSKQAGETQYF.

In this sample, this clone turned up once. The chain uses TRBV5-6 and TRBJ2-1; no firm D call. CDR3 size: 12 residues. V lost 4 bases and J 8 bases, leaving 10 bases between the germline ends. Germline values: CDR1 SGHDT, CDR2 YYEEEE. Here the CDR3 reads CASSVRNYEQFF. CDR3 bases: TGTGCCAGCAGCGTGCGAAACTATGAGCAGTTCTTC.

The genes are TRBV5-8 and TRBJ2-7; 12 bases fit TRBD1. CDR3 length: 16 amino acids. From germline, CDR1 is SGHTS and CDR2 YDEGEE. J gave up 6 bases and V 1 base, and 8 bases lay outside the gene matches. The CDR3 DNA sequence: TGTGCCAGCAGCTTGTGGGGACAGGGGGCAGTAGCCGAGCAGTACTTC. It yields the protein CASSLWGQGAVAEQYF.

The J gene is TRBJ2-7, the V gene TRBV7-2; 7 nucleotides match TRBD1. The germline V gene encodes CDR1 SGHTA and CDR2 FQGNSA. This CDR3 is 15 amino acids long. V was pared by 3 bases and J by 1 base, with 6 bases of the junction left unmatched. For the CDR3, the DNA is TGTGCCAGCAGCTTTCCAGGGGGTCGGTCCTACGAGCAGTACTTC. Its protein is CASSFPGGRSYEQYF.

The chain employs TRBV4-3 and TRBJ2-1, with 10 bases matching TRBD1. CDR3 size: 16 residues. With V trimmed by 1 base and J by 2 bases, 2 bases remained unmatched. Germline V gene sequence: CDR1 LGHNA, CDR2 YSLEER. CDR3 residues: CASSQGQGAAYNEQFF. CDR3 nucleotide sequence: TGCGCCAGCAGCCAAGGACAGGGGGCTGCCTACAATGAGCAGTTCTTC.

The chain uses TRBV10-3 and TRBJ2-3; D call uncertain. This CDR3 has 13 amino acids. The ends were cut back, 3 bases at V and 2 bases at J, with 6 bases in the middle. Germline values: CDR1 ENHRY, CDR2 SYGVKD. CDR3 sequence reads: CAISERATDTQYF. The CDR3 region has the DNA TGTGCCATCAGTGAACGAGCCACAGATACGCAGTATTTT.

A remark on this clone: The germline gene is not matched at one end of the junction; a read error may be the cause. This chain connects TRBV28 to TRBJ2-5; no clear D. Germline V CDR1 and CDR2: MDHEN, SYDVKM. CDR3 size: 12 residues. CDR3 in amino acids: CASSSIQGTQYF. The CDR3 DNA reads TGTGCCAGCAGCTCAATCCAAGGGACCCAGTACTTC.

The V and J genes are TRBV9 and TRBJ1-1; no definite D call. V was trimmed by 0 bases and J by 1 base, leaving 7 bases between them. The germline V gene encodes CDR1 SGDLS and CDR2 YYNGEE. The CDR3 runs 14 residues. CDR3 sequence (DNA): TGTGCCAGCAGCGTAGGGCAGCAGAACACTGAAGCTTTCTTT. Translated: CASSVGQQNTEAFF.

The chain uses TRBV19 and TRBJ2-3, with a weak D call TRBD2 (6 bases). CDR3 length: 14 amino acids. Germline V lookup: CDR1 LNHDA, CDR2 SQIVND (reference sequence). With 5 bases removed from V and 2 bases from J, the gap between germline ends came to 11 bases. CDR3 coding DNA: TGTGCCAGTAGTCTTCGCGGGACCACAGATACGCAGTATTTT. Its protein product is CASSLRGTTDTQYF.

The gene calls are TRBV25-1 and TRBJ1-4; no reliable D call. CDR3 length: 16 amino acids. Trimming removed 4 bases at V and 1 base at J, with 13 bases between. Germline-derived CDR1 and CDR2 are MGHDK and SYGVNS. The CDR3 sequence: CASSGAGSITNEKLFF. The CDR3 DNA follows: TGTGCCAGCAGTGGGGCCGGGTCGATAACTAATGAAAAACTGTTTTTT.